Below, 5 T cell receptor beta chains from the same sample are listed, as sequenced in a study of T cell repertoires in cytomegalovirus infection. TCRdb re-derived calls from the reads in MiXCR, one entry per CDR3 protein. This sample has approximately 110,000 distinct CDR3 sequences, with about 9.5% found just once. These TCRs' antigens remain unknown. Material: PBMCs, sequenced either directly or after in vitro stimulation (not recorded which). The receptors come from a human donor in good health (CMV status not recorded). Some clones in this sample may be carry-over from other donors' samples.

Many counts were recorded for this clonotype. The chain employs TRBV11-2 and TRBJ1-1, with D perhaps TRBD1 (6 bases). This CDR3 has 14 amino acids. The germline V and J ends were trimmed by 0 bases and 6 bases, with 11 bases remaining between them. Germline CDR1 is SGHAT and CDR2 is FQNNGV. CDR3 protein: CASSLDQGRAEAFF. The CDR3 DNA follows: TGTGCCAGCAGCTTAGATCAGGGGCGGGCTGAAGCTTTCTTT.

In its sample, this clonotype was seen many times. The chain joins TRBV19 to TRBJ1-4; D call uncertain. The CDR3 has 14 amino acids. CDR1 and CDR2 from the germline V gene are LNHDA and SQIVND (reference sequence). Trimming shortened V by 3 bases and J by 8 bases, and 13 bases separated the two germline ends. Here the CDR3 reads CASSIGLTSEKLFF. The CDR3 DNA reads TGTGCCAGTAGTATTGGGCTGACGTCGGAAAAACTGTTTTTT.

This clonotype was seen many times. J is TRBJ1-3 and V is TRBV6-5; no reliable D call. This CDR3 comprises 16 residues. With 0 bases removed from V and 4 bases from J, the gap between germline ends came to 13 bases. Germline V gives CDR1 MNHEY, CDR2 SVGAGI. The DNA for the CDR3 is TGTGCCAGCAGTTACTCGAAAGACACTCAGGGAAACACCATATATTTT. Protein product: CASSYSKDTQGNTIYF.

This clonotype occurred a few times. The chain combines TRBV23-1 with TRBJ2-1; 9 bases map to TRBD1. TRBV23-1 is identified as an open reading frame with a role that is uncertain. CDR3 length: 16 amino acids. With 4 bases clipped from V and 3 bases from J, the junction kept 7 bases outside the gene matches. The CDR3 bases are TGCGCCAGCAGTCGTTCACGGGACAGGGTCTACAATGAGCAGTTCTTC. This encodes CASSRSRDRVYNEQFF.

This clonotype has ten or more counts. J is TRBJ2-7 and V is TRBV7-2; D is ambiguous. The CDR3 contains 14 residues. Germline CDR1 SGHTA, CDR2 FQGNSA. V lost 5 bases and J lost 0, with 11 bases in between. DNA for the CDR3: TGTGCCAGCAGCCCGCTCGGCACCTCCTACGAGCAGTACTTC. Amino acid sequence: CASSPLGTSYEQYF.